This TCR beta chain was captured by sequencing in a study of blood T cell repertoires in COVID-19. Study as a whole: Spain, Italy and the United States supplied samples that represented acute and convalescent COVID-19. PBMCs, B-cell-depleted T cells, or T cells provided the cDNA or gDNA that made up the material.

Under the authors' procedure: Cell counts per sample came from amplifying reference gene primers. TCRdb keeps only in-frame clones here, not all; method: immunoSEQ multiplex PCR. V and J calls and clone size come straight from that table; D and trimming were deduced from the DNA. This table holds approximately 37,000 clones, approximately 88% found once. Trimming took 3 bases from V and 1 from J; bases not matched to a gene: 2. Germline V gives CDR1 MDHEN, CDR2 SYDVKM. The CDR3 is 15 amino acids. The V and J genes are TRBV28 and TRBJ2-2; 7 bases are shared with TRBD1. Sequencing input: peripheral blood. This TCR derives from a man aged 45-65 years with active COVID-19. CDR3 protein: CASSFGTVNTGELFF. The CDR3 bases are TGTGCCAGCAGTTTCGGGACAGTGAACACCGGGGAGCTGTTTTTT. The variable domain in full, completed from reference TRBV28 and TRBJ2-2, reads DVKVTQSSRYLVKRTGEKVFLECVQDMDHENMFWYRQDPGLGLRLIYFSYDVKMKEKGDIPEGYSVSREKKERFSLILESASTNQTSMYLCASSFGTVNTGELFFGEGSRLTVL.